A selection of T cell receptor beta chains follows, all from one sample in a study of blood T cells in healthy people across ages. TCRdb analysed the 5' RACE reads with MiXCR anew, one entry per CDR3 protein. Of about 830,000 distinct CDR3 sequences in the sample, roughly 64% are singletons; the top ten hold approximately 21%. The sequencing input was blood. The receptor set was obtained from a man aged 25-45 years in good health. Each CDR3 is given with its conserved first and last residue. The D gene is left open where the match is weak. Only part of the rows carry a size: once, few, many, or a class if the clone is expanded.

clone size,J gene,D gene,V gene,CDR3 length,CDR3 protein,CDR3 DNA
few,TRBJ1-2,.,TRBV6-5,11,CASTNGYGYTF,TGTGCCAGCACAAATGGCTATGGCTACACCTTC
.,TRBJ2-7,.,TRBV21-1,13,CASLRRSPYEQYF,TGTGCCAGCCTTAGACGGTCCCCCTACGAGCAGTACTTC
.,TRBJ2-1,TRBD1,TRBV27,13,CASYRQGGNEQFF,TGTGCCAGCTACCGACAGGGGGGGAATGAGCAGTTCTTC
once,TRBJ2-4,.,TRBV20-1,12,CSALHLENIQYF,TGCAGTGCTCTACATCTAGAAAACATTCAGTACTTC
.,TRBJ2-5,TRBD2,TRBV7-2,16,CASSSPAGGLYNEQYF,TGTGCCAGCAGCTCCCCAGCGGGAGGGCTCTACAATGAGCAGTACTTC
few,TRBJ2-1,TRBD1,TRBV5-1,19,CASSSIIIGTAESVNEQFF,TGCGCCAGCAGCTCGATAATAATCGGGACAGCCGAATCAGTGAATGAGCAGTTCTTC
.,TRBJ2-7,.,TRBV7-2,15,CASSSQLQEGVEQYF,TGTGCCAGCAGCTCTCAACTACAGGAAGGGGTCGAGCAGTACTTC
.,TRBJ2-5,.,TRBV28,11,CASKEGQTQYF,TGTGCCAGCAAAGAGGGGCAGACCCAGTACTTC
.,TRBJ1-1,.,TRBV12-3/TRBV12-4,13,CASTLTANTEAFF,TGTGCCAGCACCCTTACAGCGAACACTGAAGCTTTCTTT
.,TRBJ2-1,TRBD2,TRBV6-5,16,CASRLLAGGNQETQFF,TGTGCCAGCAGGCTACTGGCGGGGGGGAACCAAGAGACCCAGTTCTTC
.,TRBJ2-7,.,TRBV15,12,CATSGESYEQYF,TGTGCCACCAGCGGGGAGTCCTACGAGCAGTACTTC
many,TRBJ2-5,.,TRBV29-1,12,CSTSGGGQTQYF,TGCAGCACCTCGGGAGGGGGCCAGACCCAGTACTTC
.,TRBJ2-3,.,TRBV6-5,14,CASRTSINTDTQYF,TGTGCCAGCAGAACCAGCATCAACACAGATACGCAGTATTTT
.,TRBJ2-3,.,TRBV2,15,CASKSLDRSTDTQYF,TGTGCCAGCAAATCGTTGGACCGGAGCACAGATACGCAGTATTTT
.,TRBJ2-3,.,TRBV7-9,15,CASSLGQVGSDTQYF,TGTGCCAGCAGCTTAGGGCAAGTTGGCTCAGATACGCAGTATTTT
.,TRBJ2-3,.,TRBV4-3,13,CASSSSAGDTQYF,TGCGCCAGCAGCTCCTCGGCGGGAGATACGCAGTATTTT
once,TRBJ1-6,TRBD1,TRBV6-6,14,CASTQGASNSPLHF,TGTGCCAGCACCCAGGGGGCGAGTAATTCACCCCTCCACTTT
.,TRBJ2-7,.,TRBV7-9,13,CASSSYASYEQYF,TGTGCCAGCAGCTCATACGCCAGCTACGAGCAGTACTTC
.,TRBJ2-3,.,TRBV7-2,14,CASSLGPATDTQYF,TGTGCCAGCAGCTTAGGTCCAGCCACAGATACGCAGTATTTT
.,TRBJ2-3,TRBD1,TRBV6-4,14,CASAPGGDTDTQYF,TGTGCCAGCGCCCCAGGGGGCGACACGGATACGCAGTATTTT
.,TRBJ2-3,.,TRBV12-3/TRBV12-4,15,CASSFALGPTDTQYF,TGTGCCAGCAGTTTCGCCCTGGGCCCGACAGATACGCAGTATTTT
.,TRBJ2-5,TRBD1,TRBV10-3,12,CATWGQQETQYF,TGTGCCACCTGGGGACAGCAAGAGACCCAGTACTTC
.,TRBJ1-1,.,TRBV15,13,CATSRDHGGEAFF,TGTGCCACCAGCAGAGATCACGGGGGAGAAGCTTTCTTT
.,TRBJ2-3,.,TRBV20-1,13,CSALGLPEDTQYF,TGCAGTGCCTTGGGACTCCCAGAAGATACGCAGTATTTT
few,TRBJ2-1,.,TRBV15,11,CATSMFGEQFF,TGTGCCACCAGCATGTTTGGTGAGCAGTTCTTC
.,TRBJ2-7,.,TRBV6-2/TRBV6-3,13,CASSYASAYEQYF,TGTGCCAGCAGTTACGCCAGCGCCTACGAGCAGTACTTC
.,TRBJ1-2,.,TRBV6-1,14,CASSDIGQRYGYTF,TGTGCCAGCAGTGACATCGGCCAACGCTATGGCTACACCTTC
.,TRBJ2-5,.,TRBV20-1,14,CSARWDQGKETQYF,TGCAGTGCTAGGTGGGACCAGGGGAAAGAGACCCAGTACTTC
.,TRBJ2-7,.,TRBV12-3/TRBV12-4,14,CASSLMGSTYEQYF,TGTGCCAGCAGTTTAATGGGTAGCACCTACGAGCAGTACTTC
.,TRBJ1-1,TRBD1,TRBV20-1,13,CSAVQGGNTEAFF,TGCAGTGCTGTACAGGGGGGGAACACTGAAGCTTTCTTT
.,TRBJ2-7,.,TRBV6-2/TRBV6-3,12,CASSTRRGEQYF,TGTGCCAGCAGTACTCGGCGGGGCGAGCAGTACTTC
.,TRBJ2-3,TRBD1,TRBV20-1,14,CSARDGTGADTQYF,TGCAGTGCTAGAGATGGGACAGGGGCAGATACGCAGTATTTT
.,TRBJ2-1,.,TRBV6-9,17,CASSYSSDFGTGNEQFF,TGTGCCAGCAGTTATTCCTCTGATTTCGGGACCGGGAATGAGCAGTTCTTC
.,TRBJ1-5,TRBD1,TRBV4-2,15,CASSQHRGEDQPQHF,TGTGCCAGCAGCCAACACAGGGGAGAGGATCAGCCCCAGCATTTT
.,TRBJ2-1,TRBD2,TRBV5-4,14,CASSHQRELNEQFF,TGTGCCAGCAGCCATCAGCGGGAGCTGAATGAGCAGTTCTTC
few,TRBJ2-7,TRBD1,TRBV13,14,CASNGAGTGAEQYF,TGTGCCAGCAATGGGGCGGGGACAGGGGCCGAGCAGTACTTC
.,TRBJ2-7,TRBD1,TRBV15,14,CATSSGQGYGEQYF,TGTGCCACCAGCAGTGGACAGGGGTACGGCGAGCAGTACTTC
.,TRBJ2-5,.,TRBV9,16,CASSVAGGGSQETQYF,TGTGCCAGCAGCGTAGCTGGAGGGGGTTCCCAAGAGACCCAGTACTTC